Shown below are 13 T cell receptor beta chains from a single sample sequenced in a study of OX40 agonist ivuxolimab in advanced cancers. Some clones are missing from TCRdb's copy, which holds only in-frame ones; the method was immunoSEQ multiplex PCR. The table has about 52,000 clones, approximately 87% seen once. The starting material was CD4+ or CD8+ T cells sorted from blood, obtained in a trial of the OX40 agonist ivuxolimab. Receptors originate from an adult with an advanced solid tumor such as melanoma, head and neck, liver or kidney cancer.

This chain connects TRBV6-1 to TRBJ1-2; weak D call: TRBD1 (5 bases). The CDR3 has 13 residues. V was trimmed by 6 bases and J by 7 bases, leaving 15 bases between them. Looked up from germline, CDR1 is MNHNS and CDR2 is SASEGT. Here the CDR3 reads CASRWGGRAGYTF. The DNA for the CDR3 is TGTGCCAGCAGGTGGGGCGGACGAGCTGGCTACACCTTC.

This chain connects TRBV29-1 to TRBJ1-2; TRBD1 aligns across 7 bases. Germline V gives CDR1 SQVTM, CDR2 ANQGSEA. The CDR3 is 13 residues long. V shed 5 bases, J shed 0 bases, and the junction held 3 bases outside the gene matches. CDR3 residues: CSVQQGANYGYTF. CDR3 coding DNA: TGCAGCGTTCAGCAGGGGGCTAACTATGGCTACACCTTC.

J is TRBJ2-1 and V is TRBV5-4, with a weak D call TRBD2 (7 bases). Trimming removed 3 bases from V and 6 bases from J, with 16 bases in between. CDR3 length: 15 amino acids. Germline CDR1 is SGHNT and CDR2 is YYREEE (reference sequence). The CDR3 sequence: CASSSVLGGLNEQFF. CDR3 DNA sequence: TGTGCCAGCAGCTCCGTCCTCGGGGGGCTCAATGAGCAGTTCTTC.

Here the CDR3 DNA reads TGTGCCAGCAGCAGACAGCGGGCGGCTAATGAAAAACTGTTTTTT. Translation: CASSRQRAANEKLFF. The chain couples TRBV6-6 to TRBJ1-4, with a tentative D call TRBD1 (5 bases). The CDR3 has 15 amino acids. Germline V lookup: CDR1 MNHNY, CDR2 SVGAGI (reference sequence). Between the trimmed V and J ends, which lost 6 bases and 3 bases, there was a span of 14 bases.

This rearrangement joins TRBV5-8 to TRBJ1-4; D possibly corresponds to TRBD1 (5 bases). V lost 4 bases and J lost 4, with 14 bases in between. CDR3 length: 15 amino acids. Per germline, CDR1 SGHTS and CDR2 YDEGEE. Here the CDR3 DNA reads TGTGCCAGCAGCGACGGTCGACAGCTTAATGAAAAACTGTTTTTT. Its translation is CASSDGRQLNEKLFF. Together with reference TRBV5-8 and TRBJ1-4, the CDR3 gives the full variable domain: EAGVTQSPTHLIKTRGQQATLRCSPISGHTSVYWYQQALGLGLQFLLWYDEGEERNRGNFPPRFSGRQFPNYSSELNVNALELEDSALYLCASSDGRQLNEKLFFGSGTQLSVL.

In its sample, this clone was seen once. This chain joins TRBV5-1 and TRBJ1-6; no clear D gene. Between the trimmed V and J ends, which lost 2 bases and 8 bases, there was a span of 8 bases. The V gene's germline CDR1 is SGHRS and CDR2 YFSETQ. The CDR3 runs 13 residues. The CDR3 sequence: CASSFSDYSPLHF. The CDR3 region has the DNA TGCGCCAGCAGCTTTAGCGATTATTCACCCCTCCACTTT.

The V and J genes are TRBV21-1 and TRBJ2-3; the table's D call, TRBD2, was not checked against the DNA. TRBV21-1 is a pseudogene. The CDR3 is 19 amino acids. CDR3 DNA: TGTGCCAGCAGCAACGGACTAGCGGGGGGGATGTTTGGCACAGATACGCAGTATTTT. Protein: CASSNGLAGGMFGTDTQYF.

This clone was detected only once. J is TRBJ1-2 and V is TRBV28; D is unresolved. The V gene's germline CDR1 is MDHEN and CDR2 SYDVKM. The CDR3 sequence is 13 residues long. V lost 3 bases, J lost 4 bases, and 9 bases lay in between. The CDR3 spells CASSFKATYGYTF. The CDR3 coding sequence is TGTGCCAGCAGTTTCAAGGCAACCTATGGCTACACCTTC.

The chain employs TRBV18 and TRBJ2-7, with D possibly being TRBD1 or TRBD2 (5 bases each). Germline V gives CDR1 KGHSH, CDR2 LQKENI. The CDR3 has 14 amino acids. Trimming stripped 1 base from V and 0 bases from J, with 7 bases between. In DNA form, the CDR3 reads TGTGCCAGCTCACCACAAGGGACCTCCTACGAGCAGTACTTC. Amino acid sequence: CASSPQGTSYEQYF.

This chain uses TRBV13 with TRBJ2-7; 12 bases match TRBD1. The V and J ends lost 3 bases and 7 bases, in that order; junction bases with no gene match: 4. The CDR3 has 14 amino acids. The germline V gene has CDR1 PRHDT and CDR2 FYEKMQ (reference sequence). The DNA of the CDR3 is TGTGCCAGCAGCTTGGGACAGGGGGCAAATGAGCAGTACTTC. It specifies CASSLGQGANEQYF.

V is TRBV29-1 and J is TRBJ1-1; a possible D gene is TRBD1 (6 bases). Between the trimmed V and J ends, which lost 2 bases and 4 bases, there was a span of 17 bases. The CDR3 extends over 15 amino acids. CDR1 and CDR2 (germline): SQVTM, ANQGSEA. In DNA, the CDR3 is TGCAGCGTTGAATCCTGGGCCCCACAGGGCACTGAAGCTTTCTTT. Protein product: CSVESWAPQGTEAFF.

This chain uses TRBV5-5 with TRBJ2-7; D uncertain. This CDR3 has 13 residues. Trimming removed 4 bases at V and 1 base at J, with 9 bases between. In germline, CDR1 is SGHKS, CDR2 YYEKEE (reference sequence). DNA of the CDR3: TGTGCCAGCAGCCTAACACGTTCCTACGAGCAGTACTTC. This sequence encodes CASSLTRSYEQYF.

The V gene is TRBV19, the J gene TRBJ2-4, with 9 bases lining up with TRBD1. CDR3 length: 19 residues. Trimming took 5 bases from V and 7 from J; bases not matched to a gene: 21. The V gene's germline CDR1 is LNHDA and CDR2 SQIVND (reference sequence). In DNA form, the CDR3 reads TGTGCCAGTAGTCCTGGGGGGCGGACAGGGGTTGGGTTTTGGAACATTCAGTACTTC. Translating gives CASSPGGRTGVGFWNIQYF.